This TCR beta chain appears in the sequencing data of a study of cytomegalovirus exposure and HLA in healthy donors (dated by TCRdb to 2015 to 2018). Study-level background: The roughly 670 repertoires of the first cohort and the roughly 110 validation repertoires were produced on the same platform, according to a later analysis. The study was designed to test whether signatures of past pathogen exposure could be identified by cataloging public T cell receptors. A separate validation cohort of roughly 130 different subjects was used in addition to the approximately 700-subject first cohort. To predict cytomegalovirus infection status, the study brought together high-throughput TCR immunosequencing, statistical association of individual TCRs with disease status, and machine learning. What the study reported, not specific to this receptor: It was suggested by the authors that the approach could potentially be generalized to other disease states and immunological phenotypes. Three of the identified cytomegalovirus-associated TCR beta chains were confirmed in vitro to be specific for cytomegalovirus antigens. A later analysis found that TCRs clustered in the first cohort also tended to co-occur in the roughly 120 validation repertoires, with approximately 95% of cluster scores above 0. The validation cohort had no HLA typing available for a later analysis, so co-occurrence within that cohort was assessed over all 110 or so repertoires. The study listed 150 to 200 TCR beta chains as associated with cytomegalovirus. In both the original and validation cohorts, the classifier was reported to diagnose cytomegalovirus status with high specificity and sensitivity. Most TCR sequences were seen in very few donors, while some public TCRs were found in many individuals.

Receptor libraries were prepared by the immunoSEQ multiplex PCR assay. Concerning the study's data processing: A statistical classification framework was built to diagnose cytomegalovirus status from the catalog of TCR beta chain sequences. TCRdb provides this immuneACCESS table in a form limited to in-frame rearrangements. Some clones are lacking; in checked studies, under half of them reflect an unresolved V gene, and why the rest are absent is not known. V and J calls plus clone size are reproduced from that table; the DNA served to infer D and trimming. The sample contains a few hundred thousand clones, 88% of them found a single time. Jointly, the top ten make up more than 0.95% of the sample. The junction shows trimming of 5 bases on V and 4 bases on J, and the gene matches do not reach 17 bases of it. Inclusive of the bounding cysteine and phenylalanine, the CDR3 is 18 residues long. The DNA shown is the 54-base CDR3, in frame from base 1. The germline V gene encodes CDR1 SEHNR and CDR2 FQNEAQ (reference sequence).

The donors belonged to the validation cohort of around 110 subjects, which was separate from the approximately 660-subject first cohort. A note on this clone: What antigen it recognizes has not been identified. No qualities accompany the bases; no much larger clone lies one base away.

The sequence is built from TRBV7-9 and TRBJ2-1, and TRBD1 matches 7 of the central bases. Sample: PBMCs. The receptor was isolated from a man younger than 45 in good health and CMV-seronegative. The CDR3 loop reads CASSVKPGQLRKYNEQFF. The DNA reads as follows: TGTGCCAGCAGCGTTAAACCGGGACAGTTAAGAAAGTACAATGAGCAGTTCTTC.